The clone carrying this T cell receptor beta chain qualifies as medium-sized (0.01 to 0.1%). The sample originates from a study of blood T cell repertoires in COVID-19. Study overall: The analysed material was cDNA or gDNA that came from T cells, B-cell-depleted T cells, or PBMCs.

The V and J ends lost 0 bases and 4 bases respectively, with 16 bases between them. CDR3 size: 17 residues. Germline V lookup: CDR1 SGHVS, CDR2 FNYEAQ. The data were produced by immunoSEQ multiplex PCR, yet TCRdb's version contains in-frame clones alone and is incomplete. The sample shows tens of thousands of clones, just over 85% of them seen only once. Sequenced sample: peripheral blood. The receptor was derived from a man in his 70s with active COVID-19. This sequence joins TRBV7-6 and TRBJ2-1, with a weak D call TRBD1 (5 bases). CDR3 coding DNA: TGTGCCAGCAGCTTAGCCCCTCACAGGACGACGTACAATGAGCAGTTCTTC. Translation: CASSLAPHRTTYNEQFF.